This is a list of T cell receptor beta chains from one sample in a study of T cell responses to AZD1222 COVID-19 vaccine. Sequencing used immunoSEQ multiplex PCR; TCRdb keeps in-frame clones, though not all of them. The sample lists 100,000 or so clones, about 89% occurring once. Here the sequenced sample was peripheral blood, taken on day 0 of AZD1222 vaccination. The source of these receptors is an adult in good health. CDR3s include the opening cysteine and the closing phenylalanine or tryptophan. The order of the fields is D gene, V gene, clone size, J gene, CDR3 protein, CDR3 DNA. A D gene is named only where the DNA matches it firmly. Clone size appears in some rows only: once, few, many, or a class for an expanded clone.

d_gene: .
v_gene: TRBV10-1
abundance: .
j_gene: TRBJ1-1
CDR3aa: CASSLNWGTEAFF
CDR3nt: TGCGCCAGCAGTTTGAATTGGGGCACTGAAGCTTTCTTT

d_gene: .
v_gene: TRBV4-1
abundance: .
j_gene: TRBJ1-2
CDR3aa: CASSPAGVALNGYTF
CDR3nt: TGCGCCAGCAGCCCCGCTGGGGTAGCCTTGAACGGCTACACCTTC

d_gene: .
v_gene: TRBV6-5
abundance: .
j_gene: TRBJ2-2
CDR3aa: CASRTTGPGELFF
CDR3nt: TGTGCCAGCAGGACAACAGGGCCCGGGGAGCTGTTTTTT

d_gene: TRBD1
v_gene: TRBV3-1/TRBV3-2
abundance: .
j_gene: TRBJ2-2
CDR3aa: CASSRGTGFGTGELFF
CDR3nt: TGTGCCAGCAGCCGTGGGACAGGGTTTGGGACCGGGGAGCTGTTTTTT

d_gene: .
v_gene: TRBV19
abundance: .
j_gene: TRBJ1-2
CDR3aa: CASSRGGSDGYTF
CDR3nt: TGTGCCAGTAGCCGCGGTGGGAGCGATGGCTACACCTTC

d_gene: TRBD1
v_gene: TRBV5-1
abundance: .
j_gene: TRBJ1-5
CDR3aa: CASSPTGERNQPQHF
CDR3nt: TGCGCCAGCAGCCCGACAGGGGAACGCAATCAGCCCCAGCATTTT

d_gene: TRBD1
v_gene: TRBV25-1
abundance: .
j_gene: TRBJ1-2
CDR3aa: CASSGAPGQGRYGYTF
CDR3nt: TGTGCCAGCAGTGGGGCCCCGGGACAGGGGCGATATGGCTACACCTTC

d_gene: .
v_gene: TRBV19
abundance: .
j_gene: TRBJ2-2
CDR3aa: CASQSGEVTGELFF
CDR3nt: TGTGCCAGCCAGTCAGGGGAGGTCACCGGGGAGCTGTTTTTT

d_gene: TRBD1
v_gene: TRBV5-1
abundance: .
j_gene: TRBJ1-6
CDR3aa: CASSDRDRGAYSPLHF
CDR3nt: TGCGCCAGCAGCGACCGGGACAGGGGCGCGTATTCACCCCTCCACTTT

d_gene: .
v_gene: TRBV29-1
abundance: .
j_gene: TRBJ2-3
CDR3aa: CSVSAGGTDTQYF
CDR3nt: TGCAGCGTTAGTGCAGGGGGCACAGATACGCAGTATTTT

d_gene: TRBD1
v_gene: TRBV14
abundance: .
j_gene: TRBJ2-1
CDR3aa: CASSQLHLGTARGNEQFF
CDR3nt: TGTGCCAGCAGCCAACTTCACCTCGGGACAGCCAGGGGCAATGAGCAGTTCTTC

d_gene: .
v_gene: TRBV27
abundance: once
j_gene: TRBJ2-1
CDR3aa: CASSAAYNEQFF
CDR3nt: TGTGCCAGCAGTGCCGCCTACAATGAGCAGTTCTTC

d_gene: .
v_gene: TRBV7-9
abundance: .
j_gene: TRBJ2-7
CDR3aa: CASSSTRETYEQYF
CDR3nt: TGTGCCAGCAGCTCCACCCGGGAGACATACGAGCAGTACTTC

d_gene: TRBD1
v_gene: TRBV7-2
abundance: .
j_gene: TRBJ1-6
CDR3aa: CASSLVSGGYNSPLHF
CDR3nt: TGTGCCAGCAGCTTAGTGTCAGGGGGCTATAATTCACCCCTCCACTTT

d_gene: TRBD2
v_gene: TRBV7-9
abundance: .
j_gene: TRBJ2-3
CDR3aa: CASSHSGIDTQYF
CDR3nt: TGTGCCAGCAGCCACAGCGGGATAGATACGCAGTATTTT

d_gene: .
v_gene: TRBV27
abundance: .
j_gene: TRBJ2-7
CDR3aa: CASSREGPGTPYEQYF
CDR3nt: TGTGCCAGCAGCCGTGAGGGTCCAGGGACACCCTACGAGCAGTACTTC

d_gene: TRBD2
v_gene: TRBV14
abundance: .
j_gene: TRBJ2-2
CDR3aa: CASSRRLAGDTGELFF
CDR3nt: TGTGCCAGCAGCCGCCGACTAGCGGGAGACACCGGGGAGCTGTTTTTT

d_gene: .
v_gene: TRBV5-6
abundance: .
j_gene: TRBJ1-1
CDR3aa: CASSLMNTEAFF
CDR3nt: TGTGCCAGCAGCTTGATGAACACTGAAGCTTTCTTT

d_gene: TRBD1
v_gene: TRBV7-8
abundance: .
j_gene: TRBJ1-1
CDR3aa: CASSTGQGYNRGTEAFF
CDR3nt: TGTGCCAGCAGCACCGGACAGGGGTATAATCGGGGCACTGAAGCTTTCTTT

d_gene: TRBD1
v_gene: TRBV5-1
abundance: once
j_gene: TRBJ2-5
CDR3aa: CASSPGDRVGETQYF
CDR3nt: TGCGCCAGCAGCCCAGGCGACAGGGTCGGGGAGACCCAGTACTTC

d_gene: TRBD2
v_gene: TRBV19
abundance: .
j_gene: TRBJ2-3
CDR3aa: CASSPRLAGGTDTQYF
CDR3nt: TGTGCCAGTAGTCCCCGACTAGCGGGGGGCACAGATACGCAGTATTTT

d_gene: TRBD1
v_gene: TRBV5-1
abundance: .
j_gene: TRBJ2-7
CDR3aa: CASSSDRGIIYEQYF
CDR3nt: TGCGCCAGCAGCTCGGACAGGGGAATTATCTACGAGCAGTACTTC

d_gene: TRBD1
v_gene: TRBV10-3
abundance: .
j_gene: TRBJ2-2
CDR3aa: CAISESKGASGELFF
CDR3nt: TGTGCCATCAGTGAGTCTAAGGGGGCGAGCGGGGAGCTGTTTTTT

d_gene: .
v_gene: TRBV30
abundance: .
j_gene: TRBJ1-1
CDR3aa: CAWSVRMGSTEAFF
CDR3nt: TGTGCCTGGAGTGTTCGTATGGGGAGCACTGAAGCTTTCTTT

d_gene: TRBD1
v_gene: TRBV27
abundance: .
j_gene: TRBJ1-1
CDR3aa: CASSLDRGQTEAFF
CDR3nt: TGTGCCAGCAGTTTGGACAGGGGTCAGACTGAAGCTTTCTTT

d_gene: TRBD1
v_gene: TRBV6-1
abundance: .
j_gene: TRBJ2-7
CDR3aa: CASSDPTGGHEQYF
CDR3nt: TGTGCCAGCAGTGACCCCACAGGGGGCCACGAGCAGTACTTC

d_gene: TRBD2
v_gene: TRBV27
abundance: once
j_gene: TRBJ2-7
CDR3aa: CASSRLAGEREQYF
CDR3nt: TGTGCCAGCAGTCGACTAGCGGGAGAACGTGAGCAGTACTTC

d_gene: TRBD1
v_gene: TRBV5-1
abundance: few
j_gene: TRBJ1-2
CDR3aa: CASSLGQGDPIYGYTF
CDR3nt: TGCGCCAGCAGCTTAGGACAGGGAGATCCGATCTATGGCTACACCTTC

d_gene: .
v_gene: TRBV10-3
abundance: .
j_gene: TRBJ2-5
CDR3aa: CAISESDLGETQYF
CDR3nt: TGTGCCATCAGTGAGTCGGATCTCGGGGAGACCCAGTACTTC

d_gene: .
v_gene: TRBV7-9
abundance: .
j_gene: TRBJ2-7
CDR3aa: CASSPGRFSYEQYF
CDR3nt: TGTGCCAGCAGTCCGGGACGGTTCTCCTACGAGCAGTACTTC

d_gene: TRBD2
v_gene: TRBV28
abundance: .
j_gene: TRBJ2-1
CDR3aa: CASSLISSGIYEQFF
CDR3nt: TGTGCCAGCAGCTTAATCTCTAGCGGGATCTATGAGCAGTTCTTC

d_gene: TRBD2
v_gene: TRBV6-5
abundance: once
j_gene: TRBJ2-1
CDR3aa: CASRGQRGGLNEQFF
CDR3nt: TGTGCCAGCAGGGGCCAGCGGGGGGGCCTAAATGAGCAGTTCTTC

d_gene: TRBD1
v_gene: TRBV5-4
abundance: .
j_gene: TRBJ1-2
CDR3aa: CASSPERVRDRGLFNYGYTF
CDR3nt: TGTGCCAGCAGCCCGGAGCGGGTTAGGGACAGGGGACTCTTTAACTATGGCTACACCTTC

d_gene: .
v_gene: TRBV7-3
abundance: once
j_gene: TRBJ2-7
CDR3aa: CASSLEGGAVEQYF
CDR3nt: TGTGCCAGCAGCTTAGAAGGGGGGGCAGTCGAGCAGTACTTC

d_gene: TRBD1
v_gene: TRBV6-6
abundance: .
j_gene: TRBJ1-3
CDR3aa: CASRPGQYSGNTIYF
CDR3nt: TGTGCCAGCAGGCCGGGACAGTACTCTGGAAACACCATATATTTT

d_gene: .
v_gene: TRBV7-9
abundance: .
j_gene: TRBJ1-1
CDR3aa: CASSLASYFEAFF
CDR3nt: TGTGCCAGCAGCTTAGCGTCGTATTTTGAAGCTTTCTTT